Following are 32 T cell receptor beta chains from one sample sequenced in a study of T cell repertoires in cytomegalovirus infection. Antigen specificity for these receptors is unknown. TCRdb passed the reads through MiXCR, listing each CDR3 protein once. This sample carries around 130,000 distinct CDR3 sequences, roughly 25% of them seen once, and the ten largest clones take 30% to 40%. The sample comprised PBMCs, sequenced either directly or after in vitro stimulation (not recorded which). These receptors were collected from a human donor in good health (CMV status not recorded). Some clones in this sample may be carry-over from other donors' samples.

This clonotype is deemed large. The chain is built from TRBV4-1 and TRBJ2-7, with 14 bases aligning to TRBD2. Germline V CDR1 and CDR2: MGHRA, YSYEKL. J gave up 2 bases and V 1 base, and 4 bases lay outside the gene matches. The CDR3 totals 17 residues. The DNA for the CDR3 is TGCGCCAGCAGCCAAGTCGGGACTAGCGGGAGTCCCTACGAGCAGTACTTC. The encoded protein is CASSQVGTSGSPYEQYF.

This clonotype has more than one count but fewer than ten. The gene calls are TRBV5-1 and TRBJ2-1; maybe TRBD2 (6 bases). CDR1 and CDR2 (germline): SGHRS, YFSETQ. V was trimmed by 4 bases and J by 3 bases, leaving 17 bases between them. This CDR3 is built from 16 residues. The DNA of the CDR3 is TGCGCCAGCAGCCAGGCGGGGATAAACGGCTACAATGAGCAGTTCTTC. Translation gives CASSQAGINGYNEQFF.

At least ten counts were recorded for this clonotype. V and J are TRBV12-3 or TRBV12-4 and TRBJ1-1; a weak D match, TRBD1 (5 bases). The ends were cut back, 6 bases at V and 8 bases at J, with 16 bases in the middle. This CDR3 has 13 residues. CDR3 coding DNA: TGTGCCAGCAGCTGGGACCCGCTCAGAGAAGCTTTCTTT. Protein: CASSWDPLREAFF.

This clonotype was seen at least ten times. This chain links TRBV19 with TRBJ1-5, with 7 bases that match TRBD1. J was trimmed by 3 bases and V by 6 bases; bases with no gene match: 8. The germline CDR1 and CDR2 sequences are LNHDA and SQIVND (reference sequence). This CDR3 has 15 amino acids. CDR3 in amino acids: CASRDRLGVNQPQHF. CDR3 nucleotide sequence: TGTGCCAGTAGGGACAGGCTTGGCGTCAATCAGCCCCAGCATTTT.

The chain joins TRBV5-4 to TRBJ1-1; maybe TRBD1 (5 bases). Per germline, CDR1 SGHNT and CDR2 YYREEE (reference sequence). V dropped 4 bases and J dropped 8 bases, with 15 bases sitting between them. This CDR3 has 13 amino acids. The CDR3 nucleotides are TGTGCCAGCAGCATCGGGAGGGACCGCGAAGCTTTCTTT. This sequence encodes CASSIGRDREAFF.

The table lists this clonotype with a few counts. The V call is TRBV11-3, the J call TRBJ2-3, with D uncertain. The CDR3 is made up of 14 amino acids. V gave up 3 bases and J gave up 6 bases, with 13 bases separating them. CDR1 and CDR2 from the germline V gene are SGHNT and YENEEA. The CDR3 here is CASSFIHGPDTQYF. The CDR3, as DNA: TGTGCCAGCAGCTTCATCCACGGTCCGGATACGCAGTATTTT. Drawing the rest from reference TRBV11-3 and TRBJ2-3, the complete variable domain is EAGVVQSPRYKIIEKKQPVAFWCNPISGHNTLYWYLQNLGQGPELLIRYENEEAVDDSQLPKDRFSAERLKGVDSTLKIQPAELGDSAVYLCASSFIHGPDTQYFGPGTRLTVL.

The V gene is TRBV5-1, the J gene TRBJ2-2, with TRBD1 identical over 9 bases. The CDR3 extends over 17 amino acids. Germline values: CDR1 SGHRS, CDR2 YFSETQ. Trimming took 0 bases from V and 1 from J; bases not matched to a gene: 4. The chain's CDR3 is CASSLVGTGKNTGELFF. CDR3 sequence (DNA): TGCGCCAGCAGCTTGGTCGGGACAGGGAAGAACACCGGGGAGCTGTTTTTT.

This clonotype has just a few counts. This CDR3 is missing its conserved last phenylalanine or tryptophan, likely due to a read error. The DNA is omitted, as the CDR3 cannot be located on it reliably, and the CDR3 follows TCRdb's listing. V and J are TRBV12-3 or TRBV12-4 and TRBJ1-5. 13 amino acids form the CDR3, both terminal residues included. CDR3 sequence reads: CASSLALTGRLSL.

This clonotype has more than one count but fewer than ten. The V gene is TRBV19, the J gene TRBJ1-1; 9 nucleotides agree with TRBD1. The V gene end was trimmed by 5 bases and the J gene end by 5 bases; junction bases not matched to a gene: 6. The CDR3 has 14 amino acids. Germline CDR1 LNHDA, CDR2 SQIVND (reference sequence). The CDR3, as DNA: TGTGCCAGTAGTCCGTGGACAGGGGAAACTGAAGCTTTCTTT. The encoded protein is CASSPWTGETEAFF.

The rearrangement uses TRBV9 and TRBJ2-2; 11 bases line up with TRBD2. CDR1 and CDR2 from the germline V gene are SGDLS and YYNGEE. The CDR3 contains 18 residues. Trimming cost V 1 base and J 1 base; bases outside gene matches: 6. The CDR3 nucleotides are TGTGCCAGCAGCGTAACTAGCGGGAGTCTCTTGAACACCGGGGAGCTGTTTTTT. Protein product: CASSVTSGSLLNTGELFF. The complete variable domain, with remaining parts taken from reference TRBV9 and TRBJ2-2, reads DSGVTQTPKHLITATGQRVTLRCSPRSGDLSVYWYQQSLDQGLQFLIQYYNGEERAKGNILERFSAQQFPDLHSELNLSSLELGDSALYFCASSVTSGSLLNTGELFFGEGSRLTVL.

The chain carries TRBV20-1 and TRBJ2-7, with a possible D match to TRBD2 (6 bases). Trimming left V 0 bases short and J 2 bases short, with 17 bases between. Germline V gene lookup returns CDR1 DFQATT and CDR2 SNEGSKA (reference sequence). This CDR3 spans 16 amino acids. This chain's CDR3 is CSARDRGGVDPYEQYF. DNA for the CDR3: TGCAGTGCTAGAGATCGCGGAGGGGTGGACCCCTACGAGCAGTACTTC.

This chain joins TRBV7-3 and TRBJ2-7; D is uncertain. The ends were cut back, 4 bases at V and 4 bases at J, with 14 bases in the middle. Germline CDR1 is SGHTA and CDR2 is FQGTGA. The CDR3 length is 14 residues. The CDR3 region is CASSSGGGNYEQYF. The CDR3, as DNA: TGTGCCAGCAGCTCCGGCGGCGGAAATTACGAGCAGTACTTC.

The chain uses TRBV6-1 and TRBJ1-3; 7 positions match TRBD1. This CDR3 contains 17 residues. V was clipped by 5 bases and J by 4 bases; unmatched bases: 14. Germline CDR1 and CDR2: MNHNS and SASEGT. The CDR3 loop is CASSLTQTGAAGNTIYF. Written as DNA, the CDR3 is TGTGCCAGCAGTTTAACTCAAACAGGGGCGGCGGGAAACACCATATATTTT.

In this sample, this clonotype turned up many times. The chain has TRBV7-2 and TRBJ2-7; 9 bases align to TRBD2. This CDR3 is 16 amino acids long. Germline CDR1 is SGHTA and CDR2 is FQGNSA. Trimming took 3 bases from V and 3 from J; bases not matched to a gene: 9. The DNA for the CDR3 is TGTGCCAGCAGCTTCGGCGGGGGGGGGCTAAACTACGAGCAGTACTTC. It translates to CASSFGGGGLNYEQYF.

The CDR3, as DNA: TGTGCCATCAGTGAGTCCGTTAGCGGGAGAGTGAATGAGCAGTTCTTC. Translated: CAISESVSGRVNEQFF. The chain links TRBV10-3 to TRBJ2-1, with 9 bases fitting TRBD2. CDR1 ENHRY and CDR2 SYGVKD come from the germline V gene. The CDR3 consists of 16 residues. The junction had 7 bases not matched to a gene; V was cut back by 0 bases and J by 7 bases.

The rearrangement links TRBV11-2 to TRBJ2-5; D is unresolved. The CDR3 has 14 residues. Trimming pared 0 bases from V and 5 bases from J, leaving 10 bases between. CDR1 and CDR2 (germline): SGHAT, FQNNGV. The CDR3 DNA reads TGTGCCAGCAGCTTAGACCCCTCCCCGGAGACCCAGTACTTC. Translation gives CASSLDPSPETQYF.

This chain connects TRBV15 to TRBJ1-4; 7 bases fit TRBD1. V was clipped by 4 bases and J by 5 bases; unmatched bases: 7. In germline, CDR1 is LNHNV, CDR2 YYDKDF (reference sequence). CDR3 length equals 15 residues. The CDR3: CATSIGQGGNEKLFF. In DNA form, the CDR3 reads TGTGCCACCAGCATTGGCCAGGGGGGAAATGAAAAACTGTTTTTT.

This clonotype showed up just a few times. The V call is TRBV18, the J call TRBJ2-3; D is ambiguous. The ends were cut back, 3 bases at V and 0 bases at J, with 19 bases in the middle. Germline assignment: CDR1 KGHSH and CDR2 LQKENI. The CDR3 totals 18 residues. The CDR3 region is CASSPQRPGRISTDTQYF. CDR3 DNA: TGTGCCAGCTCACCTCAGAGACCCGGGCGGATCAGCACAGATACGCAGTATTTT.

CDR3 DNA: TGTGCCAGCAGCTTGTGGGGGGGCCAAGAGACCCAGTACTTC. Its protein is CASSLWGGQETQYF. This rearrangement joins TRBV7-3 to TRBJ2-5; TRBD2 matches at 7 bases. From germline, CDR1 is SGHTA and CDR2 FQGTGA. The trim removed 3 bases at V and 1 base at J, leaving 2 bases unmatched. The CDR3 spans 14 residues.

This clonotype was found a few times. The rearrangement joins TRBV24-1 to TRBJ2-5; 9 bases map to TRBD1. Germline V gives CDR1 KGHDR, CDR2 SFDVKD. With V trimmed by 7 bases and J by 3 bases, 2 bases remained unmatched. The CDR3 covers 13 residues. The CDR3 region has the DNA TGTGCCACCAGAGGGACAGGGAAAGAGACCCAGTACTTC. This sequence encodes CATRGTGKETQYF.

The chain carries TRBV2 and TRBJ2-7; the D is unclear. The germline V gene has CDR1 SNHLY and CDR2 FYNNEI. The CDR3 runs to 12 residues. The V and J ends lost 7 bases and 3 bases respectively, with 10 bases between them. This CDR3 is CASTGLHYEQYF. DNA of the CDR3: TGTGCCAGCACGGGCCTTCACTACGAGCAGTACTTC.

The CDR3 DNA is TGTGCCAGCAGTTTTCCGAAAGGTGAAGCTTTCTTT. It is translated as CASSFPKGEAFF. The chain uses TRBV28 and TRBJ1-1; D is unresolved. Trimming left V 3 bases short and J 7 bases short, with 9 bases between. Germline V gene lookup returns CDR1 MDHEN and CDR2 SYDVKM. This CDR3 has 12 amino acids.

This clonotype was recorded many times. This chain links TRBV7-2 with TRBJ2-5; D gene unclear. Trimming removed 6 bases at V and 2 bases at J, with 13 bases between. The CDR3 loop spans 14 amino acids. The germline gives CDR1 SGHTA, CDR2 FQGNSA. The CDR3 is CASSPSLLQETQYF. CDR3 bases: TGTGCCAGCAGTCCAAGCCTGCTGCAAGAGACCCAGTACTTC.

There are a few counts of this clonotype. V usage is TRBV19 and J usage is TRBJ2-5, with a possible D match to TRBD2 (5 bases). The CDR3 loop spans 13 amino acids. Trimming took 4 bases from V and 5 from J, leaving 11 bases between them. Germline lookup yields CDR1 LNHDA and CDR2 SQIVND (reference sequence). CDR3 DNA sequence: TGTGCCAGTAGTACCCGGACGGGGGAGACCCAGTACTTC. As protein: CASSTRTGETQYF.

The sample holds many counts of this clonotype. The rearrangement uses TRBV7-6 and TRBJ2-2; 10 bases agree with TRBD2. The V segment lost 1 base and the J segment 5 bases; nucleotides outside the gene matches: 7. The germline gives CDR1 SGHVS, CDR2 FNYEAQ. The CDR3 has 17 residues. Here the CDR3 reads CASSLEGSGRTTGELFF. In DNA form, the CDR3 reads TGTGCCAGCAGCTTAGAGGGTAGCGGGAGGACTACCGGGGAGCTGTTTTTT.

This clonotype was seen repeatedly, ten times or more. The rearrangement joins TRBV7-2 to TRBJ2-7; D remains unclear. The CDR3 has 13 residues. Germline V lookup: CDR1 SGHTA, CDR2 FQGNSA. Trimming took 2 bases from V and 3 from J, leaving 8 bases between them. The CDR3 region is CASSLNFFYEQYF. DNA of the CDR3: TGTGCCAGCAGCTTAAACTTCTTCTACGAGCAGTACTTC.

The chain has TRBV6-2 or TRBV6-3 and TRBJ2-3; TRBD1 is a possible D gene (5 bases). CDR3 length: 15 amino acids. CDR1 MNHEY and CDR2 SVGEGT come from the germline V gene. V was pared by 4 bases and J by 1 base, with 12 bases between. CDR3 protein: CASSSRKQGTDTQYF. In nucleotides, the CDR3 is TGTGCCAGCAGTTCGCGGAAACAGGGCACAGATACGCAGTATTTT.

The genes are TRBV20-1 and TRBJ2-3; TRBD2 agrees at 14 bases. V lost 3 bases, J lost 4 bases, and 3 bases stayed unmatched. In germline, CDR1 is DFQATT, CDR2 SNEGSKA (reference sequence). This CDR3 comprises 15 residues. The CDR3 here is CSARGLAGVADTQYF. The CDR3 region has the DNA TGCAGTGCTAGGGGACTAGCGGGAGTTGCAGATACGCAGTATTTT.

This clonotype showed up just once. The V and J genes are TRBV20-1 and TRBJ1-3; unclear D gene. Germline assignment: CDR1 DFQATT and CDR2 SNEGSKA (reference sequence). This CDR3 region has 12 residues. V was trimmed by 4 bases and J by 4 bases, leaving 8 bases between them. CDR3 nucleotides: TGCAGTGCTACTTTCTTGGGAAACACCATATATTTT. Encoded protein: CSATFLGNTIYF.

This clonotype was found a few times. The rearrangement links TRBV7-3 to TRBJ1-1; D remains ambiguous. Per the germline V gene, CDR1 is SGHTA and CDR2 is FQGTGA. The CDR3 has 15 residues. The V end was cut by 2 bases, the J end by 4 bases, with 14 bases between. CDR3 amino acids: CASSLQGPSGTEAFF. The CDR3, as DNA: TGTGCCAGCAGCTTACAAGGACCATCGGGCACTGAAGCTTTCTTT.

The V gene is TRBV7-2, the J gene TRBJ2-7; possibly TRBD2 for D (7 bases). The germline V gene encodes CDR1 SGHTA and CDR2 FQGNSA. The CDR3 spans 13 residues. V dropped 0 bases and J dropped 7 bases, with 10 bases sitting between them. CDR3: CASSLAGGGEQYV. CDR3 nucleotide sequence: TGTGCCAGCAGCTTAGCGGGAGGGGGGGAGCAGTACGTC.

Ten or more counts support this clonotype. V and J are TRBV7-2 and TRBJ2-5, with D perhaps assigned TRBD1 or TRBD2 (5 bases each). The germline V and J ends were trimmed by 4 bases and 5 bases, with 17 bases remaining between them. This CDR3 comprises 15 residues. Looked up from germline, CDR1 is SGHTA and CDR2 is FQGNSA. The CDR3 protein is CASSSGTLALETQYF. For the CDR3, the DNA is TGTGCCAGCAGCTCCGGGACGCTTGCGTTGGAGACCCAGTACTTC.